These 6 T cell receptor beta chains originate from one sample sequenced in a study of CD8 T cells in Susac syndrome. Reverse transcription of roughly 0.5 to 1 ug RNA was performed with random hexamers. One entry per CDR3 protein, called by TCRdb with MiXCR from the immunoSEQ multiplex PCR reads. The sample carries about 190,000 distinct CDR3 sequences, approximately 95% recorded once. Sequenced sample: CD8+ T cells from PBMCs. These receptors were collected from a human donor with Susac syndrome.

The rearrangement joins TRBV12-3 or TRBV12-4 to TRBJ2-3, with TRBD2 matching 8 bases. The CDR3 loop spans 16 amino acids. Trimming cost V 0 bases and J 6 bases; bases outside gene matches: 8. The CDR3 loop is CASSLASGGAWDTQYF. Written as DNA, the CDR3 is TGTGCCAGCAGTTTAGCTTCCGGGGGGGCATGGGATACGCAGTATTTT.

The chain combines TRBV30 with TRBJ1-1; no definite D call. The CDR3 covers 13 residues. The V end lost 0 bases, the J end lost 6 bases, and 11 bases lay between the germline ends. CDR1 is GTSNPN and CDR2 is SVGIG in the germline V gene (reference sequence). The CDR3: CAWSVGQPAEAFF. CDR3 nucleotide sequence: TGTGCCTGGAGTGTTGGGCAGCCCGCTGAAGCTTTCTTT.

This chain joins TRBV20-1 and TRBJ2-7; D is unresolved. V lost 8 bases and J 4 bases, leaving 18 bases between the germline ends. The CDR3 runs to 13 residues. Germline CDR1 and CDR2: DFQATT and SNEGSKA (reference sequence). The CDR3 DNA reads TGCAGTCCCTTCCCGCAAACTCATTACGAGCAGTACTTC. Its translation is CSPFPQTHYEQYF.

The rearrangement joins TRBV14 to TRBJ1-1; D call uncertain. Deletions cut 4 bases from V and 2 bases from J, with 14 bases between. This CDR3 region has 15 residues. Germline lookup yields CDR1 SGHDN and CDR2 FVKESK. In DNA form, the CDR3 reads TGTGCCAGCAGCCTCTCCCCGACCTTAAACACTGAAGCTTTCTTT. This translates into CASSLSPTLNTEAFF.

The chain employs TRBV5-1 and TRBJ1-2; 10 bases are a match to TRBD1. V lost 4 bases, J lost 7 bases, and 7 bases stayed unmatched. Germline assignment: CDR1 SGHRS and CDR2 YFSETQ. This CDR3 has 14 amino acids. The CDR3 DNA reads TGCGCCAGCAGCCTCGGGACAGGGGTTGCTGGCTACACCTTC. Translating it yields CASSLGTGVAGYTF.

The chain employs TRBV2 and TRBJ2-1, with TRBD1 as a possible D gene (6 bases). This CDR3 has 15 residues. Germline V gene sequence: CDR1 SNHLY, CDR2 FYNNEI. The V end lost 4 bases, the J end lost 0 bases, and 10 bases lay between the germline ends. CDR3 bases: TGTGCCAGCAGTGGCCCGGACAGCTCCTACAATGAGCAGTTCTTC. Translated: CASSGPDSSYNEQFF.